Shown below are 29 T cell receptor beta chains from a single sample sequenced in a study. TCRdb redid the calling of the 5' RACE reads with MiXCR, one entry per CDR3 protein. The sample lists nearly 55,000 distinct CDR3 sequences, around 24% seen once, with more than 3% in the top ten. Specimen: tumor-infiltrating naive CD4+ T cells sorted from the breast tumor. Subset meaning: naive CD4+ T cells, CD4+CD45RA+CD25-. All receptors derive from a female donor with breast cancer.

This clonotype was observed a handful of times. The chain recombines TRBV6-2 or TRBV6-3 with TRBJ2-1; TRBD1 aligns across 7 bases. This CDR3 has 13 amino acids. Trimming removed 5 bases from V and 3 bases from J; junction bases left unmatched: 1. Per germline, CDR1 MNHEY and CDR2 SVGEGT. The CDR3 DNA reads TGTGCCAGCAGTGGGGACAGCTACAATGAGCAGTTCTTC. Encoded protein: CASSGDSYNEQFF.

This sequence joins TRBV20-1 and TRBJ2-1, with D possibly being TRBD1 (6 bases). CDR3 length: 15 residues. Germline-derived CDR1 and CDR2 are DFQATT and SNEGSKA (reference sequence). With 7 bases removed from V and 6 bases from J, the gap between germline ends came to 22 bases. The CDR3 DNA reads as TGCAGTGTCAGAGGGGGTGCGGGTTGGGGCAATGAGCAGTTCTTC. Residues: CSVRGGAGWGNEQFF.

Worth noting for this clonotype: A clone one base away is much larger, so this may be a read error. This likely comes from a read error, as the CDR3 has no conserved phenylalanine or tryptophan at its end. The V gene is TRBV7-2, the J gene TRBJ2-3; no clear D gene. Germline CDR1 is SGHTA and CDR2 is FQGNSA. The CDR3 has 14 amino acids. Trimming removed 6 bases at V and 0 bases at J, with 10 bases between. The CDR3 protein is CASRPQRSTDTQYS. The CDR3 DNA is TGTGCCAGCAGACCACAGCGAAGCACAGATACGCAGTATTCT.

This clonotype was found a few times. The rearrangement links TRBV12-3 or TRBV12-4 to TRBJ1-2; D gene ambiguous. The CDR3 sequence is 14 residues long. The germline V and J ends were trimmed by 6 bases and 1 base, with 12 bases remaining between them. CDR3 nucleotide sequence: TGTGCCAGCAGCCCGGACGGAAATAACTATGGCTACACCTTC. Protein: CASSPDGNNYGYTF.

The chain links TRBV19 to TRBJ1-5; maybe TRBD1 (5 bases). V lost 4 bases and J lost 9, with 10 bases in between. Germline CDR1 is LNHDA and CDR2 is SQIVND (reference sequence). The CDR3 extends over 12 amino acids. DNA of the CDR3: TGTGCCAGTAGTACCCTCGGGGGGCCCCAGCATTTT. This encodes CASSTLGGPQHF.

J is TRBJ1-1 and V is TRBV29-1; possible D gene TRBD1, 5 bases. The V and J ends lost 5 bases and 0 bases respectively, with 19 bases between them. CDR1 is SQVTM and CDR2 is ANQGSEA in the germline V gene. The CDR3 is 16 amino acids. CDR3 nucleotide sequence: TGCAGCGTTTCCGGGTTGGGGCTCGCTGTGAACACTGAAGCTTTCTTT. Translation: CSVSGLGLAVNTEAFF.

This clonotype showed up just a few times. The chain employs TRBV20-1 and TRBJ2-3; 9 bases are shared with TRBD2. Trimming cost V 2 bases and J 2 bases; bases outside gene matches: 20. Germline CDR1 reads DFQATT; CDR2 reads SNEGSKA (reference sequence). This CDR3 has 20 amino acids. CDR3 DNA: TGCAGTGCTAGACCTCGCGGACCCCAAGGCCCTAGCGGGGCCACAGATACGCAGTATTTT. This sequence encodes CSARPRGPQGPSGATDTQYF.

This clonotype has ten or more counts. The chain links TRBV29-1 to TRBJ2-7; D tentatively reads TRBD1 or TRBD2 (6 bases each). Looked up from germline, CDR1 is SQVTM and CDR2 is ANQGSEA. Trimming pared 4 bases from V and 3 bases from J, leaving 22 bases between. This CDR3 spans 16 amino acids. CDR3 nucleotides: TGCAGCGTTGTTTTGATGGAGGGGGTTCCCCACTACGAGCAGTACTTC. Translating it yields CSVVLMEGVPHYEQYF.

This sequence joins TRBV27 and TRBJ2-3, with D unclear. Germline loops: CDR1 MNHEY, CDR2 SMNVEV (reference sequence). Trimming pared 3 bases from V and 2 bases from J, leaving 9 bases between. There are 14 residues in the CDR3. The CDR3 coding sequence is TGTGCCAGCAGTTTGGGTCGATTCACAGATACGCAGTATTTT. It encodes CASSLGRFTDTQYF.

This chain uses TRBV29-1 with TRBJ1-2, with 7 bases that match TRBD1. This CDR3 has 13 residues. With 6 bases clipped from V and 7 bases from J, the junction kept 11 bases outside the gene matches. Germline V lookup: CDR1 SQVTM, CDR2 ANQGSEA. In DNA, the CDR3 is TGCAGCGTCAAACTTGGAGGGGGCGCTGGCTACACCTTC. It yields the protein CSVKLGGGAGYTF.

This clonotype has a handful of counts. The V gene is TRBV5-1, the J gene TRBJ1-1; no definite D call. Germline-derived CDR1 and CDR2 are SGHRS and YFSETQ. The CDR3 loop spans 14 amino acids. V was pared by 0 bases and J by 3 bases, with 9 bases between. The CDR3 reads CASSLGQVYTEAFF. The CDR3 coding sequence is TGCGCCAGCAGCTTGGGTCAGGTGTACACTGAAGCTTTCTTT.

This clonotype has more than one count but fewer than ten. The V call is TRBV12-3 or TRBV12-4, the J call TRBJ1-2, with D possibly being TRBD1 (6 bases). The CDR3 contains 13 residues. V dropped 4 bases and J dropped 4 bases, with 10 bases sitting between them. The CDR3 DNA reads as TGTGCCAGCAGTTGGGGGGGCGGCTATGGCTACACCTTC. It translates to CASSWGGGYGYTF.

The chain carries TRBV3-1 and TRBJ2-5; 7 nucleotides line up with TRBD2. The CDR3 is 14 residues long. With 4 bases clipped from V and 14 bases from J, the junction kept 16 bases outside the gene matches. CDR1 is LGHDT and CDR2 is YNNKEL in the germline V gene (reference sequence). CDR3 sequence (DNA): TGTGCCAGCAGCCCCTCCGGGACTGGCGGGAGAAGATACTTC. Translating it yields CASSPSGTGGRRYF.

The chain is built from TRBV5-1 and TRBJ1-1, with TRBD1 identical over 11 bases. The length of the CDR3 is 12 residues. CDR1 is SGHRS, CDR2 YFSETQ, per germline. Trimming at V came to 4 bases and at J to 11 bases, leaving 4 bases not matched to a gene. The chain's CDR3 is CASSPGQGAAFF. CDR3 in DNA: TGCGCCAGCAGCCCCGGACAGGGGGCGGCTTTCTTT.

This clonotype was seen at least ten times. The gene calls are TRBV27 and TRBJ2-3; 9 bases line up with TRBD2. The V gene end was trimmed by 7 bases and the J gene end by 5 bases; junction bases not matched to a gene: 10. Germline lookup yields CDR1 MNHEY and CDR2 SMNVEV (reference sequence). The CDR3 runs 15 residues. The CDR3 protein is CASTPMRGGRDTQYF. CDR3 DNA: TGTGCCAGCACCCCAATGCGGGGGGGACGAGATACGCAGTATTTT.

The table lists this clonotype with many counts. The chain carries TRBV5-1 and TRBJ2-1; 7 nucleotides line up with TRBD1. The CDR3 runs 13 residues. Trimming at V came to 3 bases and at J to 4 bases, leaving 1 base not matched to a gene. Germline V gene sequence: CDR1 SGHRS, CDR2 YFSETQ. In DNA form, the CDR3 reads TGCGCCAGCAGCTCGGGACAGTACAATGAGCAGTTCTTC. This translates into CASSSGQYNEQFF.

The chain links TRBV20-1 to TRBJ2-7, with TRBD1 matching 10 bases. The CDR3 spans 13 residues. CDR1 and CDR2 from the germline V gene are DFQATT and SNEGSKA (reference sequence). CDR3 sequence: CGVRAPGQGRVYF. CDR3 nucleotide sequence: TGCGGTGTTAGAGCCCCGGGACAGGGGAGAGTGTACTTC.

This clonotype was seen many times. The V and J genes are TRBV29-1 and TRBJ1-2; 12 bases map to TRBD1. Germline-derived CDR1 and CDR2 are SQVTM and ANQGSEA. The CDR3 is 13 amino acids. The V segment lost 2 bases and the J segment 8 bases; nucleotides outside the gene matches: 3. The CDR3 DNA follows: TGCAGCGTTGAAAGGGACAGGGGGCGAGGCTACACCTTC. Protein product: CSVERDRGRGYTF.

This clonotype has more than one count but fewer than ten. The V and J genes are TRBV7-8 and TRBJ2-6, with 8 bases matching TRBD1. The junction had 9 bases not matched to a gene; V was cut back by 1 base and J by 4 bases. The CDR3 consists of 18 residues. CDR1 is SGHVS, CDR2 FQNEAQ, per germline. The CDR3 sequence: CASSLGGQGAIGANVLTF. DNA for the CDR3: TGTGCCAGCAGCTTAGGTGGGCAGGGGGCGATAGGGGCCAACGTCCTGACTTTC.

This clonotype was counted a few times. This chain connects TRBV7-8 to TRBJ2-7; 8 bases match TRBD2. This CDR3 is built from 14 residues. The germline V gene has CDR1 SGHVS and CDR2 FQNEAQ. V was pared by 4 bases and J by 9 bases, with 11 bases of the junction left unmatched. The CDR3 DNA follows: TGTGCCAGCAGCTGGGTTAGCGGGAATACCGTGCAGTACTTC. Its translation: CASSWVSGNTVQYF.

The sample holds many counts of this clonotype. One end of the junction varies from germline; a read error may be responsible. The chain couples TRBV7-7 to TRBJ1-3, with TRBD1 matching 11 bases. Germline V gene sequence: CDR1 SSHAT, CDR2 FNYEAQ (reference sequence). This CDR3 spans 16 amino acids. CDR3 bases: TGTGCTAGCAGCTTAGGGACAGGGGGAACTGGAAACACCATATATTTT. This codes for CASSLGTGGTGNTIYF.

The chain joins TRBV27 to TRBJ2-3, with 11 positions matching TRBD2. J was trimmed by 5 bases and V by 7 bases; bases with no gene match: 8. The CDR3 is 15 amino acids. The germline gives CDR1 MNHEY, CDR2 SMNVEV (reference sequence). The CDR3 nucleotides are TGTGCCAGCACCACACTAGCGGGAGTCAGAGATACGCAGTATTTT. This encodes CASTTLAGVRDTQYF.

With respect to this clonotype: This may arise from a read error, as a much more abundant clone is one base away. This sequence joins TRBV7-9 and TRBJ2-7; the D gene is possibly TRBD1 (5 bases). Per germline, CDR1 SEHNR and CDR2 FQNEAQ (reference sequence). The CDR3 contains 15 residues. The CDR3 DNA sequence: TGTACCAGCAGCCCTCCTCAGGGTTTGTCCTACGAGCAGTACTTC. Protein: CTSSPPQGLSYEQYF.

This clonotype was counted only a few times. The chain joins TRBV30 to TRBJ2-1, with 12 nucleotides matching TRBD2. With 3 bases clipped from V and 2 bases from J, the junction kept 8 bases outside the gene matches. The CDR3 is made up of 17 amino acids. From germline, CDR1 is GTSNPN and CDR2 SVGIG (reference sequence). The CDR3 nucleotides are TGTGCCTGGAGGAAGACTAGCGGGAGTTGGGCCTACAATGAGCAGTTCTTC. The encoded protein is CAWRKTSGSWAYNEQFF. Complete variable domain (other parts from reference TRBV30 and TRBJ2-1): SQTIHQWPATLVQPVGSPLSLECTVEGTSNPNLYWYRQAAGRGLQLLFYSVGIGQISSEVPQNLSASRPQDRQFILSSKKLLLSDSGFYLCAWRKTSGSWAYNEQFFGPGTRLTVL.

V is TRBV7-2 and J is TRBJ1-5; 8 bases are a match to TRBD1. The V segment lost 3 bases and the J segment 8 bases; nucleotides outside the gene matches: 6. The CDR3 is made up of 14 amino acids. Germline V CDR1 and CDR2: SGHTA, FQGNSA. CDR3 sequence reads: CASSFGQGRKPQHF. CDR3 bases: TGTGCCAGCAGCTTTGGACAGGGTAGGAAGCCCCAGCATTTT. The whole variable domain, remainder taken from reference TRBV7-2 and TRBJ1-5, is GAGVSQSPSNKVTEKGKDVELRCDPISGHTALYWYRQSLGQGLEFLIYFQGNSAPDKSGLPSDRFSAERTGGSVSTLTIQRTQQEDSAVYLCASSFGQGRKPQHFGDGTRLSIL.

J is TRBJ2-1 and V is TRBV25-1, with D tentatively TRBD2 (5 bases). CDR1 MGHDK and CDR2 SYGVNS come from the germline V gene. V dropped 4 bases and J dropped 9 bases, with 22 bases sitting between them. The CDR3 length is 16 residues. In nucleotides, the CDR3 is TGTGCCAGCAGTGCAAGCGAACCCCTAGCAGCCCGTGAGCAGTTCTTC. It specifies CASSASEPLAAREQFF.

This clonotype has only a few counts. CDR3 DNA sequence: TGTGCCAGCACCAACCAGGGACAGGGGACGAAATACAATGAGCAGTTCTTC. Translation: CASTNQGQGTKYNEQFF. V gene TRBV6-2 or TRBV6-3 combines with J gene TRBJ2-1; 10 bases align to TRBD1. The CDR3 is 17 residues long. V dropped 7 bases and J dropped 4; count of bases not matched to a gene: 13. Germline lookup yields CDR1 MNHEY and CDR2 SVGEGT.

Comments on this clonotype: A much larger clonotype is one base distant, so this may be a read error. In this CDR3 the conserved last residue, phenylalanine or tryptophan, is missing, so a read error is likely. The rearrangement links TRBV7-2 to TRBJ1-1, with 10 bases aligning to TRBD1. Germline V lookup: CDR1 SGHTA, CDR2 FQGNSA. V lost 5 bases, J lost 1 base, and 1 base stayed unmatched. The CDR3 is made up of 14 amino acids. CDR3 in amino acids: CASSRTGGNTEAFL. In DNA, the CDR3 is TGTGCCAGCAGCAGGACAGGGGGGAACACTGAAGCTTTCCTT.

This clonotype turned up a few times. The rearrangement joins TRBV7-9 to TRBJ1-2, with a tentative D call TRBD1 (6 bases). CDR3 size: 15 residues. In germline, CDR1 is SEHNR, CDR2 FQNEAQ (reference sequence). V lost 3 bases, J lost 7 bases, and 18 bases lay in between. The CDR3 DNA reads TGTGCCAGCAGCTTCGCCGAGGGGGTACAGGGTGGCTACACCTTC. Its protein product is CASSFAEGVQGGYTF.